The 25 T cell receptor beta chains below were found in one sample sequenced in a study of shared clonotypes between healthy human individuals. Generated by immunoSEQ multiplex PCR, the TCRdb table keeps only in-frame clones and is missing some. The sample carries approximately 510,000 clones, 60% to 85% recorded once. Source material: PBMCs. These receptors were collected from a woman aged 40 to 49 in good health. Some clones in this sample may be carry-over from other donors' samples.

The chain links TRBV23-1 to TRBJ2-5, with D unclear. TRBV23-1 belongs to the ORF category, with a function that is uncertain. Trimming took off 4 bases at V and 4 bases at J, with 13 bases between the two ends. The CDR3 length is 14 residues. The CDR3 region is CASSPLGGSETQYF. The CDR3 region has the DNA TGCGCCAGCAGTCCCCTCGGCGGTTCAGAGACCCAGTACTTC.

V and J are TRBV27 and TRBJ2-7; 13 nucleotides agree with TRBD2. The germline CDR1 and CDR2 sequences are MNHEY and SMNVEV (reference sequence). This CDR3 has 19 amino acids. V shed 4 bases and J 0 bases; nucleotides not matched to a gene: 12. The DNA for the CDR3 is TGTGCCAGCAGTTCCTCCGGGACTAGCGGGACGAAGAGCTCCTACGAGCAGTACTTC. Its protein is CASSSSGTSGTKSSYEQYF.

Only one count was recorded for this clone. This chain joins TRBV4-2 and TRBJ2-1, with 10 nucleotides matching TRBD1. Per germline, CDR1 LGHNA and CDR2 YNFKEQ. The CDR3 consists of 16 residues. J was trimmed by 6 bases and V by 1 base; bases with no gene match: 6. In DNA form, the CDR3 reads TGTGCCAGCAGCCAAGGGACAGGGGGGATGATCAATGAGCAGTTCTTC. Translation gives CASSQGTGGMINEQFF.

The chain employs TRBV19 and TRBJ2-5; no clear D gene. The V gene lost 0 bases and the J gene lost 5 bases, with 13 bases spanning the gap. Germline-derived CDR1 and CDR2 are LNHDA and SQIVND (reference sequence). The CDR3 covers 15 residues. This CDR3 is CASSIDPGRAETQYF. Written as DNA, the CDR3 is TGTGCCAGTAGTATAGATCCGGGTAGAGCGGAGACCCAGTACTTC.

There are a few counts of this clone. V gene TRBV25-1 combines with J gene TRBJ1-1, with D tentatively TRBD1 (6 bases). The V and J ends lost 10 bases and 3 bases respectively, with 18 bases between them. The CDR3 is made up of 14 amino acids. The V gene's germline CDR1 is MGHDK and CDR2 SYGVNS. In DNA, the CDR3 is TGTGCCATCTCAGTGCATAGGGGGGACACTGAAGCTTTCTTT. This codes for CAISVHRGDTEAFF.

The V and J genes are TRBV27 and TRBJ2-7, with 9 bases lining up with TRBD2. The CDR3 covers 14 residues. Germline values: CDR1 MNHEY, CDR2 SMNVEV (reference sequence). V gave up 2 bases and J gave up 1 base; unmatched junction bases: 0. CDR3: CASSLTSGSYEQYF. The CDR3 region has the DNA TGTGCCAGCAGTTTAACTAGCGGGTCCTACGAGCAGTACTTC.

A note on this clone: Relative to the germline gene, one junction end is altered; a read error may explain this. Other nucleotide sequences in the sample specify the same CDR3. In DNA, the CDR3 is TGTGCCAGCCGTTTGGACACTGAAGCTTTCTTT. It translates to CASRLDTEAFF. The chain carries TRBV28 and TRBJ1-1; D is unresolved. Germline V gene data show CDR1 as MDHEN and CDR2 as SYDVKM. This CDR3 spans 11 amino acids.

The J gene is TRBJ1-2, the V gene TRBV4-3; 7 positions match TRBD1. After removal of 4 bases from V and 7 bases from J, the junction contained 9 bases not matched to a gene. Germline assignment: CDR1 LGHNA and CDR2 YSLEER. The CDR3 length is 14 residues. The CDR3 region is CASSLLTGDGGYTF. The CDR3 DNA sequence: TGCGCCAGCAGCCTCCTTACAGGGGACGGTGGCTACACCTTC.

The DNA for the CDR3 is TGTGCCAGCAGCGTAGCGGGGGACGGGGAGCTGTTTTTT. Its translation: CASSVAGDGELFF. This chain connects TRBV9 to TRBJ2-2, with D possibly matching TRBD2 (6 bases). CDR3 length equals 13 residues. Germline CDR1 reads SGDLS; CDR2 reads YYNGEE. Trimming took 0 bases from V and 7 from J, leaving 7 bases between them.

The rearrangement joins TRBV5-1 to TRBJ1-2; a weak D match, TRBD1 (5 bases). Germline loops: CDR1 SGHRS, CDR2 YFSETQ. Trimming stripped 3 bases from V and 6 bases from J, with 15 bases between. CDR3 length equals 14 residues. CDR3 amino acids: CASSWGEGYDGYTF. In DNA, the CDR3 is TGCGCCAGCAGCTGGGGGGAAGGGTACGATGGCTACACCTTC.

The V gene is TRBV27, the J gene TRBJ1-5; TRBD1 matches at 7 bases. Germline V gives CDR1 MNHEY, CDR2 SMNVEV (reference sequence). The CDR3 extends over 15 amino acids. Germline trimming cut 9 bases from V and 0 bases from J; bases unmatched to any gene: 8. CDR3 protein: CASSPRGSSNQPQHF. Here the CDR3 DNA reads TGTGCCAGTTCCCCCAGGGGGTCTAGCAATCAGCCCCAGCATTTT.

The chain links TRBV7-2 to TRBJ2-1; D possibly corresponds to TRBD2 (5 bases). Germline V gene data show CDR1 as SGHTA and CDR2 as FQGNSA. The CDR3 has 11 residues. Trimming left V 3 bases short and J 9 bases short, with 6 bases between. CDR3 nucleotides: TGTGCCAGCAGCTTCCGGGGTGAGCAGTTCTTC. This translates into CASSFRGEQFF.

The chain's CDR3 is CASSLIGNNEQFF. The DNA of the CDR3 is TGTGCCAGCAGCTTAATTGGCAACAATGAGCAGTTCTTC. The rearrangement uses TRBV7-3 and TRBJ2-1; D not resolved. The CDR3 is 13 amino acids. Germline V CDR1 and CDR2: SGHTA, FQGTGA. V lost 1 base to trimming and J lost 5 bases, with 6 bases between them.

The CDR3, as DNA: TGTGCCAGCAGCGTGTCAGGTCAGTACAATGAGCAGTTCTTC. Translation gives CASSVSGQYNEQFF. This chain uses TRBV9 with TRBJ2-1, with D unclear. Germline CDR1 reads SGDLS; CDR2 reads YYNGEE. The CDR3 contains 14 residues. V was pared by 2 bases and J by 4 bases, with 10 bases between.

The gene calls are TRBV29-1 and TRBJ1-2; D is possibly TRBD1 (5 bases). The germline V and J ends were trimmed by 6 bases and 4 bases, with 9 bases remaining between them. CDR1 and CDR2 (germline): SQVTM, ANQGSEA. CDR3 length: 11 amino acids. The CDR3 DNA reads TGCAGCGTGACTGGGGCCTATGGCTACACCTTC. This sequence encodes CSVTGAYGYTF.

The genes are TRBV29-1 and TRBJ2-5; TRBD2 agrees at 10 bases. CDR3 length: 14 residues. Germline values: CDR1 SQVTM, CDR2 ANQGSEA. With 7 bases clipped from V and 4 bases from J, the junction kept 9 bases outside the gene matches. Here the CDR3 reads CSGGGLARAETQYF. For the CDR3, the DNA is TGCAGCGGAGGGGGACTAGCGAGGGCAGAGACCCAGTACTTC.

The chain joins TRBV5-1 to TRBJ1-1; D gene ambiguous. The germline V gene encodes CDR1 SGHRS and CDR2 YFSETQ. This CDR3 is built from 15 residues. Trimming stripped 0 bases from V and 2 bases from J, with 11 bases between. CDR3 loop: CASSLGARGNTEAFF. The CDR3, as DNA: TGCGCCAGCAGCTTGGGGGCCCGGGGTAACACTGAAGCTTTCTTT.

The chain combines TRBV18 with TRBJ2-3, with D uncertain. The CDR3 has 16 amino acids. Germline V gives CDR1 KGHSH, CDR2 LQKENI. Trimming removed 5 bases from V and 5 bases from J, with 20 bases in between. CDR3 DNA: TGTGCCAGCTCAACTATCGACACCCGGGTCGGAGATACGCAGTATTTT. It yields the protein CASSTIDTRVGDTQYF.

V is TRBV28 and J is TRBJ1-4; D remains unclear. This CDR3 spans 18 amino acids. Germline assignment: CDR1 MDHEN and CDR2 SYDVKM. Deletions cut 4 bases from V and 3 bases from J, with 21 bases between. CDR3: CASSSTPRVRWANEKLFF. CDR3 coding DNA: TGTGCCAGCAGTTCCACCCCGAGAGTCAGGTGGGCTAATGAAAAACTGTTTTTT.

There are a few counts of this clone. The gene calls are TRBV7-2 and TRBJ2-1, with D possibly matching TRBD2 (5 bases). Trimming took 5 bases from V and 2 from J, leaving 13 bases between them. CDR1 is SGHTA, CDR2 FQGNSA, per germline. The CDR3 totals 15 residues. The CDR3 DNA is TGTGCCAGCAGCCCCCAAAGCGGTCCCTACAATGAGCAGTTCTTC. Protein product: CASSPQSGPYNEQFF.

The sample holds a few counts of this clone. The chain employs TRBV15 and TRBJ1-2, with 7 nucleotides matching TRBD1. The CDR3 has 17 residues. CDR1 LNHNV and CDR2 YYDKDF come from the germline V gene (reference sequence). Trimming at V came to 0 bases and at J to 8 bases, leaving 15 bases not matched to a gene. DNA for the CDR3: TGTGCCACCAGCAGAGATCTCGAGGGGGCAAGGGGTAAAGGCTACACCTTC. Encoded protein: CATSRDLEGARGKGYTF.

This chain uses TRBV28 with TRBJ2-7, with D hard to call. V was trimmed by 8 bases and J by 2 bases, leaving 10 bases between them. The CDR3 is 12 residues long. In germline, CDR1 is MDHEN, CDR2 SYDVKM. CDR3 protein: CASGGIAYEQYF. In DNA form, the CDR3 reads TGTGCCAGCGGTGGGATAGCCTACGAGCAGTACTTC.

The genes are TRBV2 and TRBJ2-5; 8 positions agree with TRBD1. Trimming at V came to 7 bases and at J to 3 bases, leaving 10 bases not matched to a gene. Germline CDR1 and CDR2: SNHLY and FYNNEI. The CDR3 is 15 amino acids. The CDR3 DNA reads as TGTGCCAGCACCTCGGAGTCAGGGGGCGAAGAGACCCAGTACTTC. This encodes CASTSESGGEETQYF.

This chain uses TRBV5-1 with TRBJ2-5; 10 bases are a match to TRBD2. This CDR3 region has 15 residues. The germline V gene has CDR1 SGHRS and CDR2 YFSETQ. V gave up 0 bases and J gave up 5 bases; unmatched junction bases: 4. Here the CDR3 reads CASSLASGSEETQYF. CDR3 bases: TGCGCCAGCAGCTTGGCTAGCGGGAGTGAGGAGACCCAGTACTTC.

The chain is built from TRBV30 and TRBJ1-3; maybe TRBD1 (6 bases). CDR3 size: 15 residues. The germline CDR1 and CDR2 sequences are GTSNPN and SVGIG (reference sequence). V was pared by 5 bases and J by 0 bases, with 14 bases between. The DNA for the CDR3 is TGTGCCTGGGCGTCAGGACAGATCTCTGGAAACACCATATATTTT. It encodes CAWASGQISGNTIYF.